The subject of this entry is one T cell receptor beta chain. The antigen this receptor binds is unknown. No base qualities exist here, and no much larger clone lies one base off it. This sample is drawn from a study of shared clonotypes between healthy human individuals (dated by TCRdb to 2020 to 2021). General notes on the study: The cohort included a few men and two women between 18 and 49 years of age. Per donor, three plates each were used for CD4 naive and CD4 memory, two for CD8 naive, and one for CD8 memory. To estimate repertoire size and how much clonotype sharing occurs between individuals, the study deeply sequenced the blood TCR repertoires of several healthy adults. To increase sequencing depth and limit assay-specific biases, TCR repertoire library preparation and sequencing were carried out by different laboratories using diverse techniques. Per donor, leukapheresis produced somewhere between about 0.85 and 9.5 billion PBMCs. Overall study results and their limits: Compared with non-shared clonotypes, clonotypes shared by all four sorted-subset donors had higher generation probabilities. Incomplete sequencing was indicated by rarefaction of sorted-subset datasets, despite the large sequencing depth. The genetic and exposure-history diversity represented was limited by the small number of donors. Sampling was restricted to blood, and TCR repertoires in tissue are likely to differ from TCR repertoires in blood. Naive subsets generally had larger estimated clonotype richness than memory subsets did. Based on pairwise subsampling, the degree of clonotype sharing among donors was expected to be affected by sequencing depth. Approximately 5% of naive CD4, 3.5% of naive CD8, 2.3% of memory CD4, and about 0.4% of memory CD8 clonotypes were shared across several donors.

TCR CDR3 regions were amplified from genomic DNA by multiplex PCR using the deep immunoSEQ assay. Extracted genomic DNA from each cell subset was distributed evenly across all wells of several immunoSEQ 96-well plates, and each plate was treated as a replicate. For sorted subsets, each replicate PCR was loaded with 200 ng genomic DNA, equivalent to about 30,000 T cell genomes. Purified libraries were measured with a Qubit 3.0 fluorometer, size-checked on a Bioanalyzer 2100, and measured again with the KAPA Library Quantification kit. Every immunoSEQ 96-well plate was sequenced on a dedicated single-read 150-cycle Illumina NextSeq 550 flow cell. On the authors' methods: Because the immunoSEQ output held only junctional sequences and lacked quality scores, the filtering could not match the filtering applied to full-length reads. Sequences were annotated with PyIR, a Python wrapper for IgBLAST v1.9, using IMGT germline references to assign V/J genes and CDR3. Reads were removed for weak V/J assignments (E-value above 1e-6), missing CDR3, stop codons, out-of-frame junctions, or ambiguous translated residues. A V3J clonotype was defined by an identical inferred V gene, J gene, and CDR3 amino acid sequence. Percentage overlap between repertoires was computed as shared unique clonotypes divided by the size of the smaller repertoire. Three approaches were used to assess repertoire richness: RTK rarefaction, the Chao1 estimator, and Recon v2.1 estimates of unobserved clonotypes. For all TCRbeta clonotypes obtained by the gDNA method from a few donors, generation probabilities were computed with OLGA. TCRdb's version of the immuneACCESS table is confined to in-frame rearrangements and falls short of the full clone set. An unresolved V gene accounts for under half of the shortfall where checked; the remainder is of unknown origin. The V and J calls and the clone size are those of that table, but D and trimming were determined from the DNA. The sample records around 2,000,000 clones, approximately 95% of which are singletons. 1% to 1.3% of the sample lies in the top ten.

CD8 naive samples were CD45RO-negative cells positively selected for CCR7, giving a CD45RA+CCR7+ population that excluded TemRA cells. Donors were healthy HIV-negative adults with no recently reported acute infections or vaccinations. Only Caucasian adults living in Nashville, Tennessee, USA were represented among the donors. Blood was obtained by leukapheresis, after which PBMCs were separated by Ficoll-Histopaque density gradient centrifugation and cryopreserved in liquid nitrogen vapor phase. Purity and quantity of every magnetically sorted T cell population were checked by analytical flow cytometry. Genomic DNA was isolated from each sorted fraction and quantified by UV absorbance on a Nanodrop 2000c. The source material was naive CD8+ T cells sorted from blood. The sample's cell subset or site, from its label and the paper: CD45RA+CCR7+. The origin of this receptor is a man between 18 and 35 years old in good health.

The nucleotides are TGTGCCAGCAGCCCCGCCGCCGGGAGGGACGAGCAGTACTTC. It encodes CASSPAAGRDEQYF. The chain links TRBV7-9 with TRBJ2-7; 8 bases in between match TRBD2. Unmatched junction bases come to 8, with V trimmed by 5 bases and J by 5 bases. There are 14 amino acids in the CDR3, from cysteine to phenylalanine inclusive. Only the CDR3 DNA stays, 42 bases, in frame from base 1. Looking up the germline V gene (reference sequence) yields CDR1 SEHNR and CDR2 FQNEAQ.